These T cell receptor beta chains were read from a single sample in a study of blood T cell repertoires in COVID-19. Clones were read by immunoSEQ multiplex PCR, and TCRdb kept only the in-frame ones, dropping some. The repertoire holds about 87,000 clones, with around 90% as singletons. Sequencing was carried out using peripheral blood. Receptors were obtained from an older man with acute or convalescent COVID-19. The conserved cysteine and the conserved F or W are not part of the CDR3 here.

j_gene | v_gene | CDR3aa
TRBJ1-3 | TRBV3-1/TRBV3-2 | ASSQLGFSGNTIY
TRBJ2-2 | TRBV28 | ATSGGRASGAGELF
TRBJ2-7 | TRBV10-3 | AISEATGEQY
TRBJ1-1 | TRBV6-2/TRBV6-3 | ASSQGAEAF
TRBJ2-3 | TRBV7-5 | VRSLGDYTDTQY
TRBJ1-5 | TRBV7-6 | ASSFSTGNGYSNQPQH
TRBJ1-5 | TRBV30 | AWRTGLDQPQH
TRBJ1-4 | TRBV15 | ATSTRGSGEKLF
TRBJ1-2 | TRBV3-1/TRBV3-2 | ASSQGQGGVYGYT
TRBJ2-1 | TRBV21-1 | ASSKCRNEQF
TRBJ1-5 | TRBV19 | ASSPSEGGIRNQPQH